The sequence of this TCR beta chain was determined in a study of T cell responses to AZD1222 COVID-19 vaccine. For the study at large: Second doses that came at about 4 or about 12 weeks were put together.

Study results and limitations: Reportedly, nearly half the spike-specific TCRs target unmutated variant regions. A mostly white British donor set with more females was recruited, and clonal diversity was possibly underestimated. None of the repertoires were sampled until the peak T cell response had passed.

The V and J ends lost 4 bases and 0 bases respectively, with 11 bases between them. Per the germline V gene, CDR1 is SGHDT and CDR2 is YYEEEE. This CDR3 contains 15 residues. As regards this clone: Its cognate antigen is unknown.

Here immunoSEQ multiplex PCR was the method, and the copy in TCRdb shows in-frame clones only, minus some. The sample lists 150,000 to 200,000 clones; 85% to 95% were seen once. This sequence originates from an adult in good health. Sample: peripheral blood, taken on day 0 of AZD1222 vaccination. V and J are TRBV5-6 and TRBJ1-5, with D possibly matching TRBD1 (5 bases). This chain's CDR3 is CASSVEGYSNQPQHF. The CDR3 DNA follows: TGTGCCAGCAGCGTAGAGGGGTATAGCAATCAGCCCCAGCATTTT.